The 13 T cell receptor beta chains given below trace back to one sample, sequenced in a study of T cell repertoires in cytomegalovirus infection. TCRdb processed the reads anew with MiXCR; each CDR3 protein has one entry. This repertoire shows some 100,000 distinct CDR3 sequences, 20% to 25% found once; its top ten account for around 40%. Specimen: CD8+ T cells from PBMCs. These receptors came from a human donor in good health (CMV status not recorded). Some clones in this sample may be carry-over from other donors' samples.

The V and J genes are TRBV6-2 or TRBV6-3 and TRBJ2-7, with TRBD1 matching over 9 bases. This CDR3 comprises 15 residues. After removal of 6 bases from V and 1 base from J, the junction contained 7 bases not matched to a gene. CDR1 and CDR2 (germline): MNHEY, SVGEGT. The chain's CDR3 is CASRFMTGGSYEQYF. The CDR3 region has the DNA TGTGCCAGCAGGTTTATGACAGGGGGATCCTACGAGCAGTACTTC.

DNA of the CDR3: TGTGCCAGCAGTTTAAACTCGGGAGACGGGTACACTGAAGCTTTCTTT. Translation: CASSLNSGDGYTEAFF. The chain combines TRBV27 with TRBJ1-1; D ambiguous. The germline V and J ends were trimmed by 2 bases and 3 bases, with 16 bases remaining between them. The CDR3 runs 16 residues. Germline-derived CDR1 and CDR2 are MNHEY and SMNVEV (reference sequence).

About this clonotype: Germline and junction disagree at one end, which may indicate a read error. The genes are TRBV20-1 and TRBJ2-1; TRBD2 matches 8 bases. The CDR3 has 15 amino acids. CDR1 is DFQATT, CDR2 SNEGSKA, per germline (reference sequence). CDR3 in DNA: TGCAGTGCTGGAAGTAGCGGGGTCGCCTACAATGAGCTGTTCTTC. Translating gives CSAGSSGVAYNELFF.

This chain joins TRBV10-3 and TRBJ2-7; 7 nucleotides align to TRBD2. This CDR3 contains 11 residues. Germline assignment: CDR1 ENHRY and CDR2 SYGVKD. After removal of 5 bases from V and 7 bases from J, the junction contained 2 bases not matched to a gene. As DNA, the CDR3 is TGTGCCATCAGTTCCGGGGGGGAGCAGTACTTC. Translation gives CAISSGGEQYF.

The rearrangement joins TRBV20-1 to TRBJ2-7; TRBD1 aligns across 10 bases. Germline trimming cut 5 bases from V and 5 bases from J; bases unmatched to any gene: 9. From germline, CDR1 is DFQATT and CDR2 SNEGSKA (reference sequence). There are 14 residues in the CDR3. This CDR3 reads CSADNRDRGHEQYF. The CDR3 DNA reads TGCAGTGCTGATAACCGGGACAGGGGTCACGAGCAGTACTTC.

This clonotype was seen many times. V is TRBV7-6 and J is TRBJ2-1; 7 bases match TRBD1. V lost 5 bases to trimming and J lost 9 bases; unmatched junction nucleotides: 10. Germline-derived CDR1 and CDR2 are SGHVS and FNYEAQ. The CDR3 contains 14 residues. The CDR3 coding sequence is TGTGCCAGCAGCCATGAGACAGGGTGGGGTGAGCAGTTCTTC. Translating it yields CASSHETGWGEQFF.

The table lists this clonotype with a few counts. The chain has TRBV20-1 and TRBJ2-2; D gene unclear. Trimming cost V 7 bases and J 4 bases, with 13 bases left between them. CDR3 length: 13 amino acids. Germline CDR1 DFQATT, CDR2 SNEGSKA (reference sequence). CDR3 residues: CSGARKGTGELFF. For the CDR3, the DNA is TGCAGTGGGGCCCGTAAAGGCACCGGGGAGCTGTTTTTT.

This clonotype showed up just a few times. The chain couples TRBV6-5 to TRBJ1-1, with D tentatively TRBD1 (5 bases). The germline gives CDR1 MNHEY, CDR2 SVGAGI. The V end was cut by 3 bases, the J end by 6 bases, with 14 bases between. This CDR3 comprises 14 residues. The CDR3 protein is CASSYVAGRAEAFF. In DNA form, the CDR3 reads TGTGCCAGCAGTTATGTCGCAGGGCGGGCTGAAGCTTTCTTT.

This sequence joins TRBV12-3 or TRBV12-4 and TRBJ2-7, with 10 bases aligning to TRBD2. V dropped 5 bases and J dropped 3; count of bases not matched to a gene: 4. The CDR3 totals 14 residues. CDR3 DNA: TGTGCCAGCAGTCGGGGACTAGCGTTCTACGAGCAGTACTTC. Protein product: CASSRGLAFYEQYF.

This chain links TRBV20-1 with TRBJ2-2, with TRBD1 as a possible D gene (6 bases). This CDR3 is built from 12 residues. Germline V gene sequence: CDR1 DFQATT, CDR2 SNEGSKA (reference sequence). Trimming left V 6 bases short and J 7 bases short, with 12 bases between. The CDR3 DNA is TGCAGTGCAGAGGGGGACATCGGGGAGCTGTTTTTT. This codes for CSAEGDIGELFF.

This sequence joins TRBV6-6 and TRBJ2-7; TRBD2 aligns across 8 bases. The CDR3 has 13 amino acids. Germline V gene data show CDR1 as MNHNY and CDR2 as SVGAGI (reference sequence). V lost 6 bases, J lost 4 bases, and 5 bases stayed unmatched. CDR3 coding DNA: TGTGCCAGCAGGGGGCGGGGGGTTTACGAGCAGTACTTC. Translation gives CASRGRGVYEQYF.

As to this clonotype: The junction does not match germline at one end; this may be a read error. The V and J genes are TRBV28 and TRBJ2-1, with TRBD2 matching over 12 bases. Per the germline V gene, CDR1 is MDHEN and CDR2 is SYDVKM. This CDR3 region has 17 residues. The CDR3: CASSFPKALAGGRGPDF. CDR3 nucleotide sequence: TGTGCCAGCAGTTTCCCGAAGGCACTAGCGGGGGGCCGAGGGCCAGACTTC.

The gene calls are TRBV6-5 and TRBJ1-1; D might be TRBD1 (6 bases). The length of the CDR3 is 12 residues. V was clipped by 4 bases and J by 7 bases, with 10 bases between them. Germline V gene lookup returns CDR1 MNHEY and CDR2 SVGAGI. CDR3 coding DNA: TGTGCCAGCAGTTCAGACAGGTATGAAGCTTTCTTT. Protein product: CASSSDRYEAFF.